Below, one T cell receptor (beta chain) is given with its context. This sample was taken from a study of blood T cell repertoires in COVID-19. Study overall: Whether acute or convalescent, the COVID-19 samples came from the United States, Italy and Spain.

Produced via immunoSEQ multiplex PCR; TCRdb's table is partial and in-frame only. The sample includes approximately 62,000 clones, approximately 80% of them seen just once. There are 16 residues in the CDR3. Deletions cut 4 bases from V and 1 base from J, with 13 bases between. Germline CDR1 reads SEHNR; CDR2 reads FQNEAQ (reference sequence). This clonotype originated in an elderly man with acute or convalescent COVID-19. The gene calls are TRBV7-9 and TRBJ2-2; no clear D. Specimen: peripheral blood. The DNA for the CDR3 is TGTGCCAGCAGCTCAGCCGCCTCCGGGAACACCGGGGAGCTGTTTTTT. Protein: CASSSAASGNTGELFF.